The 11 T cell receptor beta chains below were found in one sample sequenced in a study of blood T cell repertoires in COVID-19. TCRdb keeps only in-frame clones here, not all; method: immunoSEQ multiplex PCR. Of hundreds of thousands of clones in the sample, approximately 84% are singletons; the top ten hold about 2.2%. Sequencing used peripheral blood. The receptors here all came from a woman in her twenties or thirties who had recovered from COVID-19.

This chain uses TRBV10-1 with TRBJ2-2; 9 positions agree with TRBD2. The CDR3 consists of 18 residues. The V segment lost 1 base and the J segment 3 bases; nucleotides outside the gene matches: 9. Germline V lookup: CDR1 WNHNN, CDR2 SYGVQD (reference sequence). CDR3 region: CASSELVAGEVDTGELFF. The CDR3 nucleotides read TGCGCCAGCAGTGAGTTGGTAGCGGGAGAGGTAGACACCGGGGAGCTGTTTTTT.

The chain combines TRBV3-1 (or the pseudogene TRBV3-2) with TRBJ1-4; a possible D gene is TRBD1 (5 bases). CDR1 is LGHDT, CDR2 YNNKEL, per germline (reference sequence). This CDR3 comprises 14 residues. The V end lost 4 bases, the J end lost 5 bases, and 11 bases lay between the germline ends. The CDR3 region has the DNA TGTGCCAGCAGCCCAGGACAACAGAATGAAAAACTGTTTTTT. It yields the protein CASSPGQQNEKLFF.

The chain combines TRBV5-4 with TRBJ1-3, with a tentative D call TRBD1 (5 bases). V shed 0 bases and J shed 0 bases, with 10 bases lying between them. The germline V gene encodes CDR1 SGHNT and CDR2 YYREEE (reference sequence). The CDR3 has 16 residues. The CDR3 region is CASSLAAQDSGNTIYF. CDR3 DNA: TGTGCCAGCAGCTTGGCGGCACAGGACTCTGGAAACACCATATATTTT.

CDR3 bases: TGTGCCAGCAGCTTCCGACAGGGGGCGAATTACAATGAGCAGTTCTTC. Protein: CASSFRQGANYNEQFF. V gene TRBV7-9 combines with J gene TRBJ2-1; 10 bases are a match to TRBD1. Looked up from germline, CDR1 is SEHNR and CDR2 is FQNEAQ (reference sequence). The CDR3 is made up of 16 amino acids. J was trimmed by 4 bases and V by 3 bases; bases with no gene match: 6.

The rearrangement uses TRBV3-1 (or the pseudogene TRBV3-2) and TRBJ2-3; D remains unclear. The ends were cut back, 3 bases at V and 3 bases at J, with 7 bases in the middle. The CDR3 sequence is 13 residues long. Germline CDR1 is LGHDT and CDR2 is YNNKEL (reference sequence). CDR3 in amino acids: CASSQSGTDTQYF. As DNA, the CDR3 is TGTGCCAGCAGCCAGTCAGGAACAGATACGCAGTATTTT.

The CDR3 region has the DNA TGCGCCAGCAGCTTGGGACTCGAGGGTCAGCCCCAGCATTTT. Protein product: CASSLGLEGQPQHF. The chain recombines TRBV5-1 with TRBJ1-5; D uncertain. V lost 0 bases and J lost 6, with 10 bases in between. The CDR3 has 14 residues. The germline gives CDR1 SGHRS, CDR2 YFSETQ.

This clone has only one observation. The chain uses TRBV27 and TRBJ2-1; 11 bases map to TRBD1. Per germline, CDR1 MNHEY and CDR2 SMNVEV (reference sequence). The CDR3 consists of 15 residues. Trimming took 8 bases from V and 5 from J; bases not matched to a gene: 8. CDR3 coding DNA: TGTGCCAGCGGGGGGTGGGGACAGGGGGACAATGAGCAGTTCTTC. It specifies CASGGWGQGDNEQFF.

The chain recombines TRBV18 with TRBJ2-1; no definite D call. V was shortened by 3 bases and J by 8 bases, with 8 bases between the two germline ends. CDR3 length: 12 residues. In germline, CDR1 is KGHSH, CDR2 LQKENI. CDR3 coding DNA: TGTGCCAGCTCACCCGTACGGGATGAGCAGTTCTTC. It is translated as CASSPVRDEQFF.

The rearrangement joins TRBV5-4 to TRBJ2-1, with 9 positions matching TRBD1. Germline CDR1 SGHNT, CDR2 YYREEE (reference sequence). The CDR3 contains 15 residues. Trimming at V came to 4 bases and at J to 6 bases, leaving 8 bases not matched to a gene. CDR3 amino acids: CASSVPGQGINEQFF. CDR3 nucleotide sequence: TGTGCCAGCAGCGTACCGGGACAGGGAATCAATGAGCAGTTCTTC.

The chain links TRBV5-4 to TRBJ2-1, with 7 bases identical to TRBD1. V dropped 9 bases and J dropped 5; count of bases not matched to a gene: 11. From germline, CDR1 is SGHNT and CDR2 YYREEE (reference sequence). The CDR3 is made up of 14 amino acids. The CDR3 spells CATYPRDRNNEQFF. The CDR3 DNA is TGTGCCACCTACCCACGGGACAGAAACAATGAGCAGTTCTTC.

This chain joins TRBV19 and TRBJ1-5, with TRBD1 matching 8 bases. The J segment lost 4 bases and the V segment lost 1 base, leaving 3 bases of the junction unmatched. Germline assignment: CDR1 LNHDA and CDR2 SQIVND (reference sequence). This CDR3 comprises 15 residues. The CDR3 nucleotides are TGTGCCAGTAGTATAGGTTGGACAGGGAATCAGCCCCAGCATTTT. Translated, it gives CASSIGWTGNQPQHF.